The sequence of this T cell receptor (beta chain) was determined in a study of monozygotic twins with inflammatory bowel disease. After skipping T cell sorting, the authors isolated total RNA from whole blood. Details on this clonotype: Its antigen is not identified.

The CDR3 runs 15 residues. CDR1 SGHRS and CDR2 YFSETQ come from the germline V gene. cDNA was produced in eight separate reactions per sample. With the 5' RACE reads reprocessed, TCRdb shows one record per CDR3 protein and no DNA. The table lists about 380,000 distinct CDR3 sequences, with 2.6% in the top ten. Findings and limits, study-wide: Varying immunosuppressive regimens may have increased patient repertoire variability.

The sequenced sample was blood. The gene calls are TRBV5-1 and TRBJ1-5; TCRdb's D call of TRBD1 is untestable without DNA. The TCR sequence derives from a human donor with ulcerative colitis or Crohn's disease, or a healthy co-twin of an affected twin (not recorded which). CDR3 residues: CASSLVGGQGQPQHF.